The present T cell receptor (beta chain) was sequenced within a study of blood T cell repertoires in COVID-19. Turning to the study itself: The United States, Italy and Spain provided the acute and convalescent COVID-19 samples. Sources were T cells, B-cell-depleted T cells, or PBMCs; the material itself was cDNA or gDNA.

In the study's own analysis: Amplification of reference gene primers was used by the study to estimate nucleated cell counts. Data came from immunoSEQ multiplex PCR; TCRdb stores just in-frame clones and leaves some out. That table supplies the V and J calls and clone size; D and trimming were determined from the DNA. The sample lists 68,000 or so clones; roughly 84% were seen once. The germline CDR1 and CDR2 sequences are SGDLS and YYNGEE. The CDR3 sequence is 15 residues long. Germline trimming cut 3 bases from V and 5 bases from J; bases unmatched to any gene: 8. The chain is built from TRBV9 and TRBJ2-5, with 9 positions matching TRBD1. The clonotype was recovered from a man between 65 and 85 years old with active or convalescent COVID-19. The sample consisted of peripheral blood. The CDR3 bases are TGTGCCAGCAGCGAACAGGGGGCGCGGGGTGAGACCCAGTACTTC. Its translation: CASSEQGARGETQYF.